This T cell receptor (beta chain) was obtained from a study of response to subunit inactivated influenza vaccine (dated by TCRdb to 2016 to 2019). A note on the overall study: Deep quantitative T cell receptor repertoire profiling was used in the study to track responses to a trivalent subunit inactivated influenza vaccine. The investigation overall reported the following: The authors proposed that each seasonal influenza vaccination may bring in only a limited number of new T cells.

This clonotype was seen only a few times. Its specific antigen is unknown. Base qualities are not recorded, but no much larger clone differs from it by a single base. Based on the germline V gene, the CDR1 and CDR2 sequences are ENHRY and SYGVKD. Unmatched junction bases come to 4, with V trimmed by 6 bases and J by 5 bases. CDR3 length: 13 amino acids, cysteine to phenylalanine. Solely the CDR3 DNA is kept, with 39 bases framed from the first base. The library was produced with RT-PCR. Sequencing took place on an Illumina HiSeq 2500. TCRdb itself trimmed the public reads at Q25 with fastp, ran MiXCR and retained productive beta chains. CDR3 protein sequences are deduplicated, and each keeps its most common genes and DNA. This sample comprises 500,000 to 600,000 distinct CDR3 sequences, 12% of them detected only once. The ten largest clonotypes hold about 9.4% of the sample.

Sequencing was performed on PBMCs from blood, taken on the day of vaccination. The receptor's source is a man aged 45-65 years who received an inactivated influenza vaccine. Donor details come from another sample of the same person, matched by shared clones. This chain joins TRBV10-3 to TRBJ2-7, with TRBD1 identical over 10 junction bases. The CDR3 has the sequence CAIRGTGDNEQYF. The DNA sequence reads TGTGCCATCAGGGGGACAGGGGACAACGAGCAGTACTTC.